The T cell receptor (beta chain) under discussion was sequenced for a study of OX40 agonist ivuxolimab in advanced cancers. For context, the study as a whole: Ivuxolimab, which targeted the costimulatory receptor OX40 (CD134), was an agonistic, fully human IgG2 monoclonal antibody. The dose-escalation cohort was about 86% male with a mean age of roughly 62 years, ranging from roughly 20 to 80. Prior anti-PD-1, anti-PD-L1 or anti-CTLA-4 therapy was permitted, and checkpoint inhibitors had been received by about 44% of dose-escalation patients. Intravenous ivuxolimab was administered to patients every 2 weeks at six dose levels: 0.01, 0.1, 0.3, 1.5, 3 and 10 mg/kg. The point of sequencing TCRbeta in the periphery was to test whether ivuxolimab changed TCR sequence diversity and drove clonal T-cell expansion. Among the roughly 52 dose-escalation patients, about 20 had hepatocellular carcinoma, approximately 15 melanoma, 9 renal cell carcinoma and 9 head and neck cancer. Three dose-escalation patients achieved partial responses, one with hepatocellular carcinoma and two with cutaneous melanoma. The paper describes the monotherapy dose-escalation part (N of about 54 patients) of the phase I trial of ivuxolimab. Broader findings and caveats from the paper: In the 0.1-3.0 mg/kg groups, partial responders were among the patients with the lowest normalized peripheral clonal expansion, particularly in CD8+ T cells. Low levels of normalized T-cell clonal expansion were also shown by some nonresponding patients. At doses of 0.1 to 3.0 mg/kg, clonal expansion of both CD4+ and CD8+ blood T cells was observed from baseline to week 6. The antigen specificity of the peripheral T cells that underwent clonal expansion was not determined. After ivuxolimab, more expanded clones were found on average in CD8+ T cells than in CD4+ T cells.

Comment on this clone: The target of this receptor is not known. Per-nucleotide qualities are absent, and no much larger clonotype sits a single base away.

Genomic DNA was isolated from the sorted cells so that the TCRbeta CDR3 region could be sequenced. The immunoSEQ Assay was used to sequence the TCRbeta CDR3 regions. TCRdb mirrors the immuneACCESS table, restricted to in-frame sequences. Some clones are absent from its copies; in checked studies, under half trace to an unresolved V gene, and the reason for the others is unknown. The sample records about 78,000 clones, 80% to 90% of which are singletons. About 0.25% of the sample comes from the top ten. Patients with autoimmune disease history or receiving systemic immunosuppression were excluded from the trial. Peripheral blood for TCR sequencing was collected from all dose cohorts at baseline, on cycle 4 day 1, and on cycle 7 day 1. Samples were obtained from an open-label, multicenter, first-in-human phase I dose-escalation trial of ivuxolimab. Adults with locally advanced or metastatic melanoma, renal cell carcinoma, hepatocellular carcinoma or head and neck squamous cell carcinoma were enrolled in the trial. CD4+ and CD8+ T cells were sorted separately from peripheral blood before TCR sequencing.

Taken from cysteine to phenylalanine, the CDR3 has 11 residues. Solely the CDR3 DNA is kept, with 33 bases framed from the first base. Deletion took 5 bases off V and 8 bases off J, with a span of 9 bases between the germline ends. The germline V gene yields KGHSH for CDR1 and LQKENI for CDR2. The chain was built from TRBV18 and TRBJ1-2; tentative D gene TRBD1, with 6 bases matching. This receptor was taken from an adult with an advanced solid tumor such as melanoma, head and neck, liver or kidney cancer. The sequencing here drew on CD4+ or CD8+ T cells sorted from blood, taken in a trial of the OX40 agonist ivuxolimab. CDR3 protein: CASSGQLGYTF. At the DNA level, the sequence is TGTGCCAGCTCAGGACAGCTCGGCTACACCTTC. Beyond the CDR3, the reference TRBV18 and TRBJ1-2 genes provide the residues; the full variable domain reads: NAGVMQNPRHLVRRRGQEARLRCSPMKGHSHVYWYRQLPEEGLKFMVYLQKENIIDESGMPKERFSAEFPKEGPSILRIQQVVRGDSAAYFCASSGQLGYTFGSGTRLTVV.